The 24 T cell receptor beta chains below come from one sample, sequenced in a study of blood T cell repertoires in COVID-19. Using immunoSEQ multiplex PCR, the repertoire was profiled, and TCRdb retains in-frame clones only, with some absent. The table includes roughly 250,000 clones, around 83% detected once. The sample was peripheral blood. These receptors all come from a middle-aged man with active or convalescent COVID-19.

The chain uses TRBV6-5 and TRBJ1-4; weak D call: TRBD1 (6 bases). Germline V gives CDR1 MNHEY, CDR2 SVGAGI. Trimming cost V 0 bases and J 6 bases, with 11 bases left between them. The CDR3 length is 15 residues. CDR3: CASSYSGGAYEKLFF. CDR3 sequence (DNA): TGTGCCAGCAGTTACTCCGGGGGGGCGTATGAAAAACTGTTTTTT.

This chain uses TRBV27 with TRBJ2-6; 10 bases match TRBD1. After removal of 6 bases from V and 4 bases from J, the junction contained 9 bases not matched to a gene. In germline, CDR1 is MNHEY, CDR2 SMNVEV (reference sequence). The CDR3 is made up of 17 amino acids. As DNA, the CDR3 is TGTGCCAGCAGCTCCGGGACAGGGGTAATAGGGGCCAACGTCCTGACTTTC. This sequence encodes CASSSGTGVIGANVLTF. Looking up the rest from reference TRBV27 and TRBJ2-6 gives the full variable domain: EAQVTQNPRYLITVTGKKLTVTCSQNMNHEYMSWYRQDPGLGLRQIYYSMNVEVTDKGDVPEGYKVSRKEKRNFPLILESPSPNQTSLYFCASSSGTGVIGANVLTFGAGSRLTVL.

CDR3 bases: TGTGCCAGTAGTATCGTCACGGGACAGGGGGTCTATGGCTACACCTTC. Amino acids: CASSIVTGQGVYGYTF. The genes are TRBV19 and TRBJ1-2; 11 bases match TRBD1. Per the germline V gene, CDR1 is LNHDA and CDR2 is SQIVND (reference sequence). This CDR3 contains 16 residues. J was trimmed by 4 bases and V by 3 bases; bases with no gene match: 7.

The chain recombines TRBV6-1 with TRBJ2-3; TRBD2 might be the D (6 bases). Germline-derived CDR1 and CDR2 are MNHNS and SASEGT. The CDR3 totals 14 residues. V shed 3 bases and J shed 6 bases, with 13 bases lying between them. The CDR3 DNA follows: TGTGCCAGCAGTGAGGGCTTTGGGAGGGATACGCAGTATTTT. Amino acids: CASSEGFGRDTQYF.

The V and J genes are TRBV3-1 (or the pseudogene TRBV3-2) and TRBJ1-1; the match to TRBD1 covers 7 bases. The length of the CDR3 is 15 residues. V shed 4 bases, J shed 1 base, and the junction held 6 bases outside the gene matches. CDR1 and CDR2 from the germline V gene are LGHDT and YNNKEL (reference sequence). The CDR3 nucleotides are TGTGCCAGCAGCCCCGAGGACAGGAAGAACACTGAAGCTTTCTTT. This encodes CASSPEDRKNTEAFF.

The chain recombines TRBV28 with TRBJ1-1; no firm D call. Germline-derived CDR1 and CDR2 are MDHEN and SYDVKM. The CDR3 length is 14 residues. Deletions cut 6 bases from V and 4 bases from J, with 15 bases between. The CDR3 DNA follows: TGTGCCAGCAGCCCGAGCGGTGGTCGCACTGAAGCTTTCTTT. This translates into CASSPSGGRTEAFF.

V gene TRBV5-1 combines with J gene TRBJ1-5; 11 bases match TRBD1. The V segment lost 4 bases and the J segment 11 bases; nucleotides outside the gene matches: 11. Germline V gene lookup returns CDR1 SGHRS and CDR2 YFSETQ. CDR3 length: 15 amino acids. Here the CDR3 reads CASSQGTGGAQAQHF. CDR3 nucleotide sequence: TGCGCCAGCAGCCAGGGGACAGGGGGAGCCCAGGCCCAGCATTTT.

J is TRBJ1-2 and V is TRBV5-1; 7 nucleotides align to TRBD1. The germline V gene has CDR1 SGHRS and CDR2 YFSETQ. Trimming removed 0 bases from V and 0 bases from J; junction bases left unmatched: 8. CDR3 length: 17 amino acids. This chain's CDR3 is CASSLETGTVANYGYTF. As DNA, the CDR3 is TGCGCCAGCAGCTTGGAGACAGGGACCGTAGCTAACTATGGCTACACCTTC. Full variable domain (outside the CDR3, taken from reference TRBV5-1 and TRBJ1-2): KAGVTQTPRYLIKTRGQQVTLSCSPISGHRSVSWYQQTPGQGLQFLFEYFSETQRNKGNFPGRFSGRQFSNSRSEMNVSTLELGDSALYLCASSLETGTVANYGYTFGSGTRLTVV.

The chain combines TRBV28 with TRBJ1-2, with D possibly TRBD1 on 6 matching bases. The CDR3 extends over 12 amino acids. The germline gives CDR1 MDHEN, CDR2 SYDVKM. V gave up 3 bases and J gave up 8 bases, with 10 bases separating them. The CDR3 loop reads CASSFQGLGYTF. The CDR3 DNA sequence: TGTGCCAGCAGTTTTCAGGGGTTGGGCTACACCTTC.

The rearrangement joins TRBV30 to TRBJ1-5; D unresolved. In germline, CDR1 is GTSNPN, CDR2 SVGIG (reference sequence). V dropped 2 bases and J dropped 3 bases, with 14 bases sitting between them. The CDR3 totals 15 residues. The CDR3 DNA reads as TGTGCCTGGAGTCGACACCAAAGTCTCAATCAGCCCCAGCATTTT. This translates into CAWSRHQSLNQPQHF.

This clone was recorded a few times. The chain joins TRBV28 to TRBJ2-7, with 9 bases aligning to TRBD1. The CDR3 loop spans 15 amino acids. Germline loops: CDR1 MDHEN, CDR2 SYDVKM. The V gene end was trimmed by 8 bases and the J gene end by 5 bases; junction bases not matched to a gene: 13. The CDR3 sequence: CASLNSGQGSDEQYF. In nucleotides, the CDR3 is TGTGCCAGCTTAAATTCGGGACAGGGTTCGGACGAGCAGTACTTC. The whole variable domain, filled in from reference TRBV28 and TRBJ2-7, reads DVKVTQSSRYLVKRTGEKVFLECVQDMDHENMFWYRQDPGLGLRLIYFSYDVKMKEKGDIPEGYSVSREKKERFSLILESASTNQTSMYLCASLNSGQGSDEQYFGPGTRLTVT.

CDR3 protein: CATSETGYNQPQHF. CDR3 bases: TGTGCCACCAGTGAAACAGGGTACAATCAGCCCCAGCATTTT. J is TRBJ1-5 and V is TRBV24-1, with D possibly TRBD1 on 6 matching bases. Trimming stripped 4 bases from V and 3 bases from J, with 9 bases between. The CDR3 consists of 14 residues. The V gene's germline CDR1 is KGHDR and CDR2 SFDVKD.

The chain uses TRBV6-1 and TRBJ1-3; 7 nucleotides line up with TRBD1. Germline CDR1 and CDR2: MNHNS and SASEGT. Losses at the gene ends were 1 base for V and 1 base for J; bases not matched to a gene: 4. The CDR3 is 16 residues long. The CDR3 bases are TGTGCCAGCAGTGAAGGGGCAGGGGGTTCTGGAAACACCATATATTTT. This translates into CASSEGAGGSGNTIYF.

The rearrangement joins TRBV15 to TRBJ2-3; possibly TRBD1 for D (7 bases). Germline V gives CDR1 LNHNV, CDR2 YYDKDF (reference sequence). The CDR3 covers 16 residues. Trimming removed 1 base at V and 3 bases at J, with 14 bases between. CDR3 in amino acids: CATSRGGVRGTDTQYF. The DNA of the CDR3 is TGTGCCACCAGCAGAGGCGGGGTCAGGGGGACAGATACGCAGTATTTT.

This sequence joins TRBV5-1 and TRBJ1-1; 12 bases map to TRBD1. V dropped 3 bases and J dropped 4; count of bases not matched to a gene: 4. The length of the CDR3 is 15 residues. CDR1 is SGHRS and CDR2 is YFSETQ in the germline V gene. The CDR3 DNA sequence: TGCGCCAGCAGCTGGGGACAGGGGGCCGGCACTGAAGCTTTCTTT. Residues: CASSWGQGAGTEAFF.

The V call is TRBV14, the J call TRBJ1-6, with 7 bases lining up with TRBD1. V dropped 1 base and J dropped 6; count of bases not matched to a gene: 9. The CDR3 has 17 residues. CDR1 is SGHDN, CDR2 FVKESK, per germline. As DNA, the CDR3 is TGTGCCAGCAGCCAAGTTGTAAAAGGGGGCCTTAATTCACCCCTCCACTTT. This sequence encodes CASSQVVKGGLNSPLHF.

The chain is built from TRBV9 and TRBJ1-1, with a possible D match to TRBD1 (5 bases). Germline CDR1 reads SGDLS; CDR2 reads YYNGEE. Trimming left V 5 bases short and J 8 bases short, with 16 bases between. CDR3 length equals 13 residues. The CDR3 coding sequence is TGTGCCAGCAGGCCGGCAGAGGAGGGGGAAGCTTTCTTT. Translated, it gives CASRPAEEGEAFF.

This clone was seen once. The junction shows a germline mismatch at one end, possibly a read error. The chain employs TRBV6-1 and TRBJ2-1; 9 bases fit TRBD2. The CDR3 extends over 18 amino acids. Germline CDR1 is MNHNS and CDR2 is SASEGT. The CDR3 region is CASCENGGGAYSYNEQFF. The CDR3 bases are TGTGCCAGCTGTGAAAACGGCGGGGGGGCTTATTCCTACAATGAGCAGTTCTTC.

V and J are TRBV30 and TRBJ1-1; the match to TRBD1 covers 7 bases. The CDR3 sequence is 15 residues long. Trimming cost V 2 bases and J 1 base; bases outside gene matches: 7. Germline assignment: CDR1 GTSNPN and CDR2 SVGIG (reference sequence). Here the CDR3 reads CAWSKRGLTNTEAFF. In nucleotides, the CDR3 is TGTGCCTGGAGTAAGAGGGGGCTCACGAACACTGAAGCTTTCTTT. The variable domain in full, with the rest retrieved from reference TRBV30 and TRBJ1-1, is SQTIHQWPATLVQPVGSPLSLECTVEGTSNPNLYWYRQAAGRGLQLLFYSVGIGQISSEVPQNLSASRPQDRQFILSSKKLLLSDSGFYLCAWSKRGLTNTEAFFGQGTRLTVV.

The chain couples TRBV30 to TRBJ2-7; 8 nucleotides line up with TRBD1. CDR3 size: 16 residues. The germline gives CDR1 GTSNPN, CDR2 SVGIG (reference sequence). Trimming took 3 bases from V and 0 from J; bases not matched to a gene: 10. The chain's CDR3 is CAWRPLDRDLSYEQYF. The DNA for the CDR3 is TGTGCCTGGAGGCCCCTGGACAGGGACCTCTCCTACGAGCAGTACTTC.

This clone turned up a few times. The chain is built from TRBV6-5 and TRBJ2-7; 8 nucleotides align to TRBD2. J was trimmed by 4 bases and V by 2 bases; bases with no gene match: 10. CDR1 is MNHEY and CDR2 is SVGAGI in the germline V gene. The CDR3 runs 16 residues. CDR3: CASSYGAASGLYEQYF. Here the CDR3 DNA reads TGTGCCAGCAGTTACGGTGCGGCTAGCGGGCTTTACGAGCAGTACTTC.

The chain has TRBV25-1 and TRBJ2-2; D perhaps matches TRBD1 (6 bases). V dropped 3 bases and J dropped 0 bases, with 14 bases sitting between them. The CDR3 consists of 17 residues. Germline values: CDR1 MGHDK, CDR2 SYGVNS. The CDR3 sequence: CASSDQGQRANTGELFF. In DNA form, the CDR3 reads TGTGCCAGCAGTGACCAGGGACAACGTGCGAACACCGGGGAGCTGTTTTTT. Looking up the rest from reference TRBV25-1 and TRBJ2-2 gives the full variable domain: EADIYQTPRYLVIGTGKKITLECSQTMGHDKMYWYQQDPGMELHLIHYSYGVNSTEKGDLSSESTVSRIRTEHFPLTLESARPSHTSQYLCASSDQGQRANTGELFFGEGSRLTVL.

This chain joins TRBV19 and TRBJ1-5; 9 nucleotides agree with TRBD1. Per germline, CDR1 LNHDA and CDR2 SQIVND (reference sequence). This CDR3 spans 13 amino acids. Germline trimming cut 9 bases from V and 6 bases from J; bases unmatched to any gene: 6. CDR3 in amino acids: CASGQGIGQPQHF. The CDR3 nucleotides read TGTGCCAGCGGACAGGGGATAGGTCAGCCCCAGCATTTT. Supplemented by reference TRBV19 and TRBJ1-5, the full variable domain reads DGGITQSPKYLFRKEGQNVTLSCEQNLNHDAMYWYRQDPGQGLRLIYYSQIVNDFQKGDIAEGYSVSREKKESFPLTVTSAQKNPTAFYLCASGQGIGQPQHFGDGTRLSIL.

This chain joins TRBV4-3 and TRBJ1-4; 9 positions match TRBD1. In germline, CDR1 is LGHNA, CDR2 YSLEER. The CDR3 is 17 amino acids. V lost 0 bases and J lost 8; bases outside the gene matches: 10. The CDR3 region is CASSQDRDRAFSEKLFF. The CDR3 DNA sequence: TGCGCCAGCAGCCAAGACCGGGACAGGGCTTTCTCGGAAAAACTGTTTTTT.